The 23 T cell receptor beta chains in this list originate from one sample, sequenced in a study of T cells in Graves' hyperthyroidism and ophthalmopathy. The investigators amplified TCR beta CDR3 regions from RNA transcripts. The TCR CDR3 was amplified in a first-round RT-PCR using the HTBI primer set. MiXCR was run by TCRdb on the multiplex PCR reads, yielding one entry per CDR3 protein. Of fewer than 450,000 distinct CDR3 sequences listed, approximately 17% are singletons. The sequencing sample was made of blood. The receptors here all came from a woman in her 30s with Graves' hyperthyroidism that later progressed to Graves' ophthalmopathy.

This clonotype occurred many times. The chain couples TRBV19 to TRBJ1-5; D not resolved. Germline-derived CDR1 and CDR2 are LNHDA and SQIVND (reference sequence). The CDR3 loop spans 14 amino acids. V lost 3 bases and J lost 5, with 11 bases in between. The CDR3 loop reads CASSMLGGHQPQHF. The CDR3 nucleotides are TGTGCCAGTAGTATGTTGGGAGGGCATCAGCCCCAGCATTTT.

In its sample, this clonotype was seen many times. The chain carries TRBV6-5 and TRBJ1-2; D call uncertain. The CDR3 covers 15 residues. With 0 bases removed from V and 0 bases from J, the gap between germline ends came to 8 bases. The germline gives CDR1 MNHEY, CDR2 SVGAGI. The CDR3 loop is CASSYSLGSNYGYTF. CDR3 in DNA: TGTGCCAGCAGTTACTCGTTAGGGTCTAACTATGGCTACACCTTC.

This clonotype was counted at least ten times. The chain uses TRBV29-1 and TRBJ2-5; the D gene could be TRBD1 or TRBD2 (5 bases each). CDR1 is SQVTM, CDR2 ANQGSEA, per germline. The CDR3 contains 10 residues. Trimming shortened V by 4 bases and J by 5 bases, and 5 bases separated the two germline ends. CDR3 sequence reads: CSVGDETQYF. CDR3 sequence (DNA): TGCAGCGTTGGGGACGAGACCCAGTACTTC.

This clonotype was seen only once. J is TRBJ1-2 and V is TRBV12-3 or TRBV12-4; D perhaps matches TRBD1 (5 bases). Trimming took off 5 bases at V and 1 base at J, with 20 bases between the two ends. The length of the CDR3 is 17 residues. The CDR3 reads CASSEVSPGRLNYGYTF. CDR3 DNA: TGTGCCAGCAGTGAGGTTTCGCCAGGGAGACTTAACTATGGCTACACCTTC.

This clonotype was recorded a few times. The J gene is TRBJ1-5, the V gene TRBV5-5, with D possibly being TRBD1 (5 bases). This CDR3 comprises 15 residues. CDR1 and CDR2 (germline): SGHKS, YYEKEE (reference sequence). Trimming took 4 bases from V and 0 from J, leaving 11 bases between them. For the CDR3, the DNA is TGTGCCAGCAGCCTGGGGGTATATAGCAATCAGCCCCAGCATTTT. This encodes CASSLGVYSNQPQHF. The whole variable domain, filled in from reference TRBV5-5 and TRBJ1-5, reads DAGVTQSPTHLIKTRGQQVTLRCSPISGHKSVSWYQQVLGQGPQFIFQYYEKEERGRGNFPDRFSARQFPNYSSELNVNALLLGDSALYLCASSLGVYSNQPQHFGDGTRLSIL.

This clonotype was counted at least ten times. The J gene is TRBJ1-3, the V gene TRBV20-1; D gene ambiguous. Germline CDR1 and CDR2: DFQATT and SNEGSKA (reference sequence). The CDR3 spans 13 residues. Trimming left V 4 bases short and J 0 bases short, with 7 bases between. In DNA form, the CDR3 reads TGCAGTGCTATTCGGCCCTCTGGAAACACCATATATTTT. As protein: CSAIRPSGNTIYF.

Points on this clonotype: This may arise from a read error, as a much more abundant clone is one base away. The rearrangement uses TRBV28 and TRBJ2-1; D possibly corresponds to TRBD2 (6 bases). Trimming pared 7 bases from V and 11 bases from J, leaving 15 bases between. Germline assignment: CDR1 MDHEN and CDR2 SYDVKM. There are 12 residues in the CDR3. The CDR3 is CASIRQGGQQFF. CDR3 bases: TGTGCCAGCATTCGTCAGGGAGGACAGCAGTTCTTC.

This clonotype was counted at least ten times. This chain's CDR3 is CACKTWDGINEKLFF. The CDR3 bases are TGTGCCTGCAAAACTTGGGACGGGATTAATGAAAAACTGTTTTTT. This chain links TRBV28 with TRBJ1-4, with D possibly matching TRBD1 (5 bases). Germline lookup yields CDR1 MDHEN and CDR2 SYDVKM. The CDR3 runs to 15 residues. The V end was cut by 11 bases, the J end by 4 bases, with 20 bases between. Complete variable domain (other parts from reference TRBV28 and TRBJ1-4): DVKVTQSSRYLVKRTGEKVFLECVQDMDHENMFWYRQDPGLGLRLIYFSYDVKMKEKGDIPEGYSVSREKKERFSLILESASTNQTSMYLCACKTWDGINEKLFFGSGTQLSVL.

This clonotype was found many times. The V call is TRBV19, the J call TRBJ2-7; tentative D call: TRBD2 (5 bases). Germline-derived CDR1 and CDR2 are LNHDA and SQIVND (reference sequence). The CDR3 is made up of 13 amino acids. With 5 bases removed from V and 3 bases from J, the gap between germline ends came to 11 bases. The CDR3: CASSSGIGYEQYF. In DNA form, the CDR3 reads TGTGCCAGTAGTTCGGGGATCGGCTACGAGCAGTACTTC.

The table lists this clonotype with many counts. V and J are TRBV7-2 and TRBJ2-3; 13 bases map to TRBD2. V dropped 8 bases and J dropped 2; count of bases not matched to a gene: 13. The CDR3 is 18 amino acids. The germline V gene has CDR1 SGHTA and CDR2 FQGNSA. Written as DNA, the CDR3 is TGTGCCAGCGCCCGTCTCATAGGACTAGCGGGGGACACAGATACGCAGTATTTT. Its protein product is CASARLIGLAGDTDTQYF.

This clonotype has just a few counts. The CDR3 DNA follows: TGTGCCAGCAGCAGGGACCCTATCGGTGGGCAGCCCCAGCATTTT. Translation: CASSRDPIGGQPQHF. The chain carries TRBV6-1 and TRBJ1-5; possible D gene TRBD1, 5 bases. The CDR3 has 15 amino acids. V was cut by 6 bases and J by 7 bases, with 19 bases left in between. Germline lookup yields CDR1 MNHNS and CDR2 SASEGT.

The sample holds many counts of this clonotype. This chain connects TRBV7-9 to TRBJ1-2; the match to TRBD1 covers 8 bases. CDR1 SEHNR and CDR2 FQNEAQ come from the germline V gene (reference sequence). With 0 bases clipped from V and 1 base from J, the junction kept 4 bases outside the gene matches. CDR3 length: 16 amino acids. CDR3 sequence (DNA): TGTGCCAGCAGCTTAGCGGGGACAGGCCGTAACTATGGCTACACCTTC. Amino acids: CASSLAGTGRNYGYTF.

The sample holds a few counts of this clonotype. The rearrangement uses TRBV11-2 and TRBJ2-7, with 8 bases that match TRBD1. Trimming cost V 5 bases and J 6 bases; bases outside gene matches: 9. The length of the CDR3 is 14 residues. The germline V gene encodes CDR1 SGHAT and CDR2 FQNNGV. This chain's CDR3 is CASSLGQGGAEQYF. Written as DNA, the CDR3 is TGTGCCAGCAGCCTTGGACAGGGAGGTGCCGAGCAGTACTTC.

This clonotype was picked up many times. The rearrangement links TRBV12-3 or TRBV12-4 to TRBJ2-1; a weak D match, TRBD2 (6 bases). Trimming took 2 bases from V and 8 from J, leaving 13 bases between them. This CDR3 comprises 14 residues. The CDR3 coding sequence is TGTGCCAGCAGTTTAAGGCGGGGATTGGATGAGCAGTTCTTC. As protein: CASSLRRGLDEQFF.

This clonotype has a count of ten or more. The V and J genes are TRBV29-1 and TRBJ2-1, with a weak D call TRBD2 (5 bases). This CDR3 is 12 amino acids long. The germline V gene encodes CDR1 SQVTM and CDR2 ANQGSEA. The V and J ends lost 5 bases and 6 bases respectively, with 11 bases between them. The CDR3 region is CSVLLAVNEQFF. DNA of the CDR3: TGCAGCGTTCTCCTAGCAGTCAATGAGCAGTTCTTC.

This clonotype came up many times. The rearrangement uses TRBV30 and TRBJ2-7, with 7 bases aligning to TRBD2. The germline CDR1 and CDR2 sequences are GTSNPN and SVGIG (reference sequence). V lost 5 bases, J lost 7 bases, and 8 bases stayed unmatched. CDR3 length equals 12 residues. The CDR3 DNA follows: TGTGCCTGGGATGGACGGGGAGGGGAGCAGTACTTC. Translation gives CAWDGRGGEQYF.

Concerning this clonotype itself: The germline gene is not matched at one end of the junction; a read error may be the cause. V gene TRBV7-7 combines with J gene TRBJ2-1; 8 bases agree with TRBD2. Germline CDR1 SSHAT, CDR2 FNYEAQ (reference sequence). The CDR3 runs to 15 residues. CDR3 protein: CASTKLAGGEDEQFF. DNA for the CDR3: TGTGCTAGCACCAAACTCGCGGGAGGAGAGGATGAGCAGTTCTTC. The full variable domain, its missing parts supplied by reference TRBV7-7 and TRBJ2-1, is GAGVSQSPRYKVTKRGQDVTLRCDPISSHATLYWYQQALGQGPEFLTYFNYEAQPDKSGLPSDRFSAERPEGSISTLTIQRTEQRDSAMYRCASTKLAGGEDEQFFGPGTRLTVL.

In this sample, this clonotype turned up many times. The chain links TRBV2 to TRBJ1-2; D is uncertain. This CDR3 has 12 residues. V gave up 1 base and J gave up 3 bases, with 3 bases separating them. Germline CDR1 and CDR2: SNHLY and FYNNEI. CDR3 protein: CASSEVDYGYTF. CDR3 coding DNA: TGTGCCAGCAGTGAAGTTGACTATGGCTACACCTTC.

The genes are TRBV20-1 and TRBJ2-1, with 9 bases lining up with TRBD2. CDR3 length equals 19 residues. Germline CDR1 and CDR2: DFQATT and SNEGSKA (reference sequence). After removal of 6 bases from V and 8 bases from J, the junction contained 26 bases not matched to a gene. The CDR3 spells CSAPPPRRGGLYFIDEQFF. The DNA for the CDR3 is TGCAGTGCACCCCCCCCCCGGCGGGGGGGCCTATATTTTATCGATGAGCAGTTCTTC.

At least ten counts were recorded for this clonotype. The chain employs TRBV11-3 and TRBJ2-1, with 7 bases matching TRBD1. CDR3 length: 14 residues. V shed 4 bases, J shed 6 bases, and the junction held 6 bases outside the gene matches. Germline V gene lookup returns CDR1 SGHNT and CDR2 YENEEA. CDR3 sequence (DNA): TGTGCCAGCAGCTCAGACAGGGTCGGCAATGAGCAGTTCTTC. It specifies CASSSDRVGNEQFF. The variable domain in full, completed from reference TRBV11-3 and TRBJ2-1, reads EAGVVQSPRYKIIEKKQPVAFWCNPISGHNTLYWYLQNLGQGPELLIRYENEEAVDDSQLPKDRFSAERLKGVDSTLKIQPAELGDSAVYLCASSSDRVGNEQFFGPGTRLTVL.

Notes on this clonotype: Being one base from a much bigger clone, this may be a read error. V gene TRBV5-1 combines with J gene TRBJ2-5; 9 bases are a match to TRBD2. The ends lost 4 bases at V and 3 bases at J; junction bases unmatched: 10. In germline, CDR1 is SGHRS, CDR2 YFSETQ. This CDR3 spans 16 amino acids. The DNA for the CDR3 is TGCGCCAGCAGCCGTAATAGCGGGAGTATCGAAGAGACCCAGTACTTC. As protein: CASSRNSGSIEETQYF.

The sample holds many counts of this clonotype. V gene TRBV28 combines with J gene TRBJ2-4, with 15 nucleotides matching TRBD2. The V and J ends lost 6 bases and 8 bases, in that order; junction bases with no gene match: 8. The V gene's germline CDR1 is MDHEN and CDR2 SYDVKM. This CDR3 spans 16 amino acids. CDR3 DNA: TGTGCCAGCAGCCACGGGACTAGCGGGAGGTGGTACATTCAGTACTTC. This encodes CASSHGTSGRWYIQYF.

This clonotype was observed at least ten times. The chain couples TRBV9 to TRBJ1-1; D perhaps matches TRBD1 (6 bases). The ends were cut back, 4 bases at V and 3 bases at J, with 13 bases in the middle. In germline, CDR1 is SGDLS, CDR2 YYNGEE. The CDR3 loop spans 14 amino acids. The CDR3 DNA is TGTGCCAGCAGCCCCCGGGACACCGACACTGAAGCTTTCTTT. Its protein product is CASSPRDTDTEAFF. The complete variable domain, with remaining parts taken from reference TRBV9 and TRBJ1-1, reads DSGVTQTPKHLITATGQRVTLRCSPRSGDLSVYWYQQSLDQGLQFLIQYYNGEERAKGNILERFSAQQFPDLHSELNLSSLELGDSALYFCASSPRDTDTEAFFGQGTRLTVV.